Below, one TCR beta chain is given with its context. Its matching antigen is unknown. Trimming pared 0 bases from V and 6 bases from J, leaving 12 bases between. This CDR3 is 14 amino acids long. The V gene's germline CDR1 is SGHRS and CDR2 YFSETQ. These data originate in a study of shared clonotypes between healthy human individuals. Study observations and caveats: Among donors, sharing of clonotypes was expected to be affected by sequencing depth.

The authors split each subset's genomic DNA evenly across several immunoSEQ plates. Assay: immunoSEQ multiplex PCR; the TCRdb copy retains only in-frame clones and omits some. The sample has around 480,000 clones; 75% to 80% are singletons. This chain connects TRBV5-1 to TRBJ1-2, with D perhaps matching TRBD1 (6 bases). Input material: PBMCs. The sequence was obtained from a woman in her 40s in good health. Some clones in this sample may be carry-over from other donors' samples. This chain's CDR3 is CASSLAPRTDGYTF. In DNA form, the CDR3 reads TGCGCCAGCAGCTTGGCCCCTCGGACAGATGGCTACACCTTC. Looking up the rest from reference TRBV5-1 and TRBJ1-2 gives the full variable domain: KAGVTQTPRYLIKTRGQQVTLSCSPISGHRSVSWYQQTPGQGLQFLFEYFSETQRNKGNFPGRFSGRQFSNSRSEMNVSTLELGDSALYLCASSLAPRTDGYTFGSGTRLTVV.